The source of this T cell receptor (delta chain) is a study of gamma-delta T cells after stem cell transplantation (dated by TCRdb to about 2016). Libraries were constructed by RT-PCR. These reads were obtained on an Illumina MiSeq. TCRdb reprocessed the public data with the CATT caller; entries with the same nucleotide sequence were combined afterwards. The table held for this sample gives 52 delta-chain clones. From the cysteine up to the phenylalanine, the CDR3 has a length of 18 residues. Only the CDR3 DNA is retained, 54 bases long and in frame from the first base. CDR1 is given as GEAIGNYY and CDR2 as EKD, both from the germline V gene. This clone was recorded a few times. Its antigen is still unknown. The junction departs from germline at one end; a sequencing error may be responsible.

This clonotype was obtained from a human donor. It is not recorded whose cells these are; they may come from a transplant donor. This table probably holds off-target reads from a library built for another chain. The rearranged chain carries TRDV2 and TRDJ1; TRDD3 fits 12 bases in the junction. Specimen: gamma-delta T cells. The nucleotide sequence is TGTGCCCGTGACGCTGTACTGGGGGATACCCGCCCAACCGATAAACTCATCTTT. Its protein reads: CARDAVLGDTRPTDKLIF.